This T cell receptor (beta chain) came from a study of blood T cell repertoires in COVID-19. Authors' data handling: How many nucleated cells were present was estimated from reference gene primer amplification. Measured with immunoSEQ multiplex PCR; TCRdb has only the in-frame clones, and not every one. The DNA gave D and trimming, while V, J and clone size come from that table. This sample yields 200,000 to 250,000 clones, of which 82% are seen a single time; 3% to 4% belongs to the top ten. V lost 5 bases and J 7 bases, leaving 18 bases between the germline ends. Germline loops: CDR1 SGHVS, CDR2 FNYEAQ. The CDR3 has 15 amino acids.

This receptor was taken from a woman aged 60-75 years who had recovered from COVID-19. Material: PBMCs or T cells enriched from blood (not recorded which). This chain connects TRBV7-6 to TRBJ1-5, with D hard to call. The CDR3 bases are TGTGCCAGCAGCCCTGAGTCGGAGATAAGGCAGCCCCAGCATTTT. It specifies CASSPESEIRQPQHF.